The 29 T cell receptor beta chains below come from one sample, sequenced in a study of T cell clones after liver transplantation. Profiled with immunoSEQ multiplex PCR; TCRdb holds only in-frame clones, not every one. The repertoire holds about 9,200 clones, approximately 82% seen once, with roughly 51% in the top ten. This specimen consisted of CD8+ T cells from blood, obtained at the 22-month timepoint. These receptors all stem from a human patient who received a liver transplant. The T cells may partly be graft donor cells.

J is TRBJ1-2 and V is TRBV5-4; D is unclear. The CDR3 is 16 residues long. The germline gives CDR1 SGHNT, CDR2 YYREEE (reference sequence). Trimming removed 7 bases at V and 4 bases at J, with 23 bases between. The DNA for the CDR3 is TGTGCCAGCCTTGCTGCCTTACCAGGAAAGACCTATGGCTACACCTTC. It is translated as CASLAALPGKTYGYTF.

This clone was counted a few times. The chain recombines TRBV27 with TRBJ2-7; D not resolved. The germline gives CDR1 MNHEY, CDR2 SMNVEV (reference sequence). CDR3 length equals 11 residues. With 4 bases removed from V and 0 bases from J, the gap between germline ends came to 1 base. In DNA form, the CDR3 reads TGTGCCAGCAGTTACTCCTACGAGCAGTACTTC. Its protein is CASSYSYEQYF.

The V and J genes are TRBV9 and TRBJ1-5; D may be TRBD1 (6 bases). V lost 3 bases and J lost 7, with 17 bases in between. Germline V gene sequence: CDR1 SGDLS, CDR2 YYNGEE. The CDR3 loop spans 15 amino acids. CDR3: CASSGGEGGGQPQHF. CDR3 in DNA: TGTGCCAGCAGCGGGGGAGAAGGGGGTGGACAGCCCCAGCATTTT.

This chain connects TRBV9 to TRBJ2-2; D remains unclear. The germline V gene encodes CDR1 SGDLS and CDR2 YYNGEE. The CDR3 contains 15 residues. Trimming pared 3 bases from V and 4 bases from J, leaving 13 bases between. The CDR3 here is CASSAGGFGTGELFF. CDR3 coding DNA: TGTGCCAGCAGCGCAGGTGGATTTGGCACCGGGGAGCTGTTTTTT.

The V call is TRBV28, the J call TRBJ1-6, with a possible D match to TRBD1 (5 bases). Deletions cut 3 bases from V and 11 bases from J, with 17 bases between. The CDR3 is made up of 15 amino acids. Germline V lookup: CDR1 MDHEN, CDR2 SYDVKM. The CDR3 is CASSLGAGFRAPLHF. DNA for the CDR3: TGTGCCAGCAGTTTGGGAGCAGGGTTTAGGGCACCCCTCCACTTT.

The chain joins TRBV29-1 to TRBJ2-1; 8 positions agree with TRBD1. J gave up 2 bases and V 5 bases, and 11 bases lay outside the gene matches. Germline assignment: CDR1 SQVTM and CDR2 ANQGSEA. The CDR3 has 16 amino acids. In nucleotides, the CDR3 is TGCAGCGTTCCTAAGGGGACAGGCTATACCTACAATGAGCAGTTCTTC. It is translated as CSVPKGTGYTYNEQFF.

Only one count was recorded for this clone. The chain has TRBV7-8 and TRBJ2-1; 12 bases are a match to TRBD2. The CDR3 contains 15 residues. With 5 bases clipped from V and 9 bases from J, the junction kept 8 bases outside the gene matches. Germline V gives CDR1 SGHVS, CDR2 FQNEAQ. DNA for the CDR3: TGTGCCAGCAGCGTAGGGGCTAGCGGGGGGGTTGAGCAGTTCTTC. Its translation: CASSVGASGGVEQFF.

The gene calls are TRBV27 and TRBJ2-7, with D uncertain. The CDR3 is 14 amino acids. Trimming took off 2 bases at V and 2 bases at J, with 10 bases between the two ends. CDR1 and CDR2 from the germline V gene are MNHEY and SMNVEV (reference sequence). The CDR3 DNA is TGTGCCAGCAGTTTAGGCGGTCCCACCTACGAGCAGTACTTC. It translates to CASSLGGPTYEQYF.

This clone was counted a single time. The J gene is TRBJ2-1, the V gene TRBV19; 12 positions match TRBD2. The CDR3 loop spans 15 amino acids. V lost 2 bases to trimming and J lost 8 bases; unmatched junction nucleotides: 4. Germline lookup yields CDR1 LNHDA and CDR2 SQIVND (reference sequence). The CDR3, as DNA: TGTGCCAGTAGTATAATCCTAGCGGGGGGGCATGAGCAGTTCTTC. Residues: CASSIILAGGHEQFF. Combining the CDR3 with reference TRBV19 and TRBJ2-1 gives the whole variable domain DGGITQSPKYLFRKEGQNVTLSCEQNLNHDAMYWYRQDPGQGLRLIYYSQIVNDFQKGDIAEGYSVSREKKESFPLTVTSAQKNPTAFYLCASSIILAGGHEQFFGPGTRLTVL.

This clone was detected a few times. J is TRBJ2-7 and V is TRBV28; D is perhaps TRBD2 (6 bases). V was trimmed by 2 bases and J by 3 bases, leaving 17 bases between them. Germline V CDR1 and CDR2: MDHEN, SYDVKM. The CDR3 runs to 16 residues. For the CDR3, the DNA is TGTGCCAGCAGTTTACCGCGACGGAGGGGTGTCTACGAGCAGTACTTC. It is translated as CASSLPRRRGVYEQYF.

The chain joins TRBV6-5 to TRBJ1-1; maybe TRBD1 (6 bases). Germline V CDR1 and CDR2: MNHEY, SVGAGI. The CDR3 covers 12 residues. V was clipped by 5 bases and J by 7 bases, with 11 bases between them. This chain's CDR3 is CASSTGWSEAFF. The DNA of the CDR3 is TGTGCCAGCAGTACAGGGTGGAGTGAAGCTTTCTTT.

The chain links TRBV6-5 to TRBJ1-2; D ambiguous. The CDR3 has 12 residues. Germline V gives CDR1 MNHEY, CDR2 SVGAGI. The V gene lost 5 bases and the J gene lost 3 bases, with 7 bases spanning the gap. The CDR3: CASSTVDYGYTF. The CDR3 nucleotides read TGTGCCAGCAGTACAGTGGACTATGGCTACACCTTC.

This clone is labeled medium-sized. The chain is built from TRBV14 and TRBJ2-7, with no clear D. CDR1 is SGHDN, CDR2 FVKESK, per germline. The CDR3 loop spans 12 amino acids. Trimming took off 4 bases at V and 4 bases at J, with 8 bases between the two ends. As DNA, the CDR3 is TGTGCCAGCAGCCTAGTCGGGTACGAGCAGTACTTC. Protein: CASSLVGYEQYF.

This clone is a singleton in its sample. The chain couples TRBV7-6 to TRBJ2-7; D uncertain. CDR1 is SGHVS, CDR2 FNYEAQ, per germline. V was shortened by 1 base and J by 3 bases, with 7 bases between the two germline ends. The CDR3 has 13 amino acids. The CDR3 is CASSLDGYYEQYF. The CDR3 nucleotides are TGTGCCAGCAGCTTAGATGGATACTACGAGCAGTACTTC.

The V call is TRBV11-3, the J call TRBJ2-3; 9 bases are a match to TRBD2. CDR1 and CDR2 (germline): SGHNT, YENEEA. V shed 4 bases, J shed 8 bases, and the junction held 13 bases outside the gene matches. This CDR3 has 16 residues. The DNA of the CDR3 is TGTGCCAGCAGCTCGAAGCGGGGGGCCTCCGCGGGTACGCAGTATTTT. This translates into CASSSKRGASAGTQYF.

This rearrangement joins TRBV27 to TRBJ2-3; D gene uncertain. Trimming cost V 7 bases and J 1 base, with 12 bases left between them. The CDR3 is made up of 14 amino acids. Germline V gene sequence: CDR1 MNHEY, CDR2 SMNVEV (reference sequence). The CDR3 nucleotides read TGTGCCAGCACACAAAGCCAGGGCACAGATACGCAGTATTTT. The encoded protein is CASTQSQGTDTQYF.

The CDR3 region is CASRDQGFQETQYF. The CDR3 DNA sequence: TGTGCCAGCAGAGACCAGGGGTTCCAAGAGACCCAGTACTTC. The chain carries TRBV27 and TRBJ2-5, with TRBD1 as a possible D gene (6 bases). Germline lookup yields CDR1 MNHEY and CDR2 SMNVEV (reference sequence). The CDR3 is 14 residues long. Trimming took off 6 bases at V and 1 base at J, with 12 bases between the two ends.

The V gene is TRBV6-5, the J gene TRBJ1-1, with a weak D call TRBD1 (5 bases). Germline-derived CDR1 and CDR2 are MNHEY and SVGAGI. The V end was cut by 1 base, the J end by 1 base, with 10 bases between. This CDR3 contains 15 residues. CDR3 region: CASSYLGPGNTEAFF. Written as DNA, the CDR3 is TGTGCCAGCAGTTACTTGGGACCCGGGAACACTGAAGCTTTCTTT.

J is TRBJ1-3 and V is TRBV9; D is ambiguous. Germline CDR1 and CDR2: SGDLS and YYNGEE. This CDR3 has 15 amino acids. Trimming took 4 bases from V and 1 from J, leaving 12 bases between them. The CDR3 loop reads CASSPRERSGNTIYF. In DNA form, the CDR3 reads TGTGCCAGCAGCCCCCGGGAACGATCTGGAAACACCATATATTTT.

The chain is built from TRBV7-6 and TRBJ2-1; D is ambiguous. The CDR3 sequence is 12 residues long. Germline assignment: CDR1 SGHVS and CDR2 FNYEAQ. Trimming took off 1 base at V and 4 bases at J, with 2 bases between the two ends. Here the CDR3 reads CASSLGYNEQFF. The CDR3 DNA sequence: TGTGCCAGCAGCTTAGGGTACAATGAGCAGTTCTTC.

The V and J genes are TRBV4-1 and TRBJ1-1; a weak D match, TRBD1 (5 bases). This CDR3 region has 17 residues. Germline CDR1 MGHRA, CDR2 YSYEKL. V lost 0 bases and J 3 bases, leaving 17 bases between the germline ends. This CDR3 reads CASSQDKWGKGDTEAFF. In DNA form, the CDR3 reads TGCGCCAGCAGCCAAGATAAATGGGGTAAAGGGGACACTGAAGCTTTCTTT.

This clone was recorded only once. The rearrangement uses TRBV4-1 and TRBJ2-2; D is perhaps TRBD1 (7 bases). The CDR3 covers 15 residues. Germline CDR1 MGHRA, CDR2 YSYEKL. The V gene lost 0 bases and the J gene lost 7 bases, with 12 bases spanning the gap. The CDR3 sequence is CASSQDQGGGGELFF. CDR3 nucleotides: TGCGCCAGCAGCCAAGATCAGGGGGGCGGCGGGGAGCTGTTTTTT.

The rearrangement uses TRBV30 and TRBJ1-1; D ambiguous. Trimming took 2 bases from V and 0 from J, leaving 4 bases between them. The CDR3 spans 12 residues. The germline CDR1 and CDR2 sequences are GTSNPN and SVGIG (reference sequence). CDR3 region: CAWSFVNTEAFF. CDR3 nucleotides: TGTGCCTGGAGTTTCGTGAACACTGAAGCTTTCTTT.

The chain recombines TRBV15 with TRBJ2-1, with D perhaps matching TRBD2 (7 bases). Germline CDR1 and CDR2: LNHNV and YYDKDF (reference sequence). V was clipped by 5 bases and J by 8 bases, with 22 bases between them. This CDR3 spans 16 amino acids. The CDR3 loop reads CATSGGTGGVRYEQFF. DNA of the CDR3: TGTGCCACCAGCGGTGGAACGGGGGGCGTGAGGTATGAGCAGTTCTTC.

The J gene is TRBJ2-7, the V gene TRBV6-5; the D gene is possibly TRBD1 (6 bases). CDR3 length equals 12 residues. Trimming shortened V by 6 bases and J by 6 bases, and 12 bases separated the two germline ends. Germline CDR1 and CDR2: MNHEY and SVGAGI. In DNA, the CDR3 is TGTGCCAGCAGCGCGACAGGACGCGAGCAGTACTTC. Translation: CASSATGREQYF.

This chain uses TRBV10-3 with TRBJ1-1; tentative D call: TRBD1 (6 bases). V was cut by 3 bases and J by 8 bases, with 7 bases left in between. Per germline, CDR1 ENHRY and CDR2 SYGVKD. This CDR3 has 11 amino acids. For the CDR3, the DNA is TGTGCCATCAGTGAAGACAGGGAAGCTTTCTTT. Translation: CAISEDREAFF.

The genes are TRBV7-6 and TRBJ1-1; 9 bases fit TRBD1. The CDR3 covers 15 residues. V lost 4 bases and J lost 5; bases outside the gene matches: 8. Germline assignment: CDR1 SGHVS and CDR2 FNYEAQ. CDR3 DNA: TGTGCCAGCAGCTACATGACAGGGGGAGGAACTGAAGCTTTCTTT. Protein product: CASSYMTGGGTEAFF.

This chain joins TRBV4-2 and TRBJ2-7; D is possibly TRBD1 (5 bases). Trimming left V 0 bases short and J 7 bases short, with 13 bases between. The CDR3 is 14 residues long. CDR1 is LGHNA and CDR2 is YNFKEQ in the germline V gene. CDR3 in amino acids: CASSQEGVSGEQYF. In nucleotides, the CDR3 is TGTGCCAGCAGCCAAGAAGGGGTTAGTGGAGAGCAGTACTTC.

The CDR3 loop reads CAISESRVDEQFF. The CDR3, as DNA: TGTGCCATCAGTGAGTCCCGGGTCGATGAGCAGTTCTTC. The rearrangement joins TRBV10-3 to TRBJ2-1; D gene uncertain. There are 13 residues in the CDR3. V was cut by 0 bases and J by 8 bases, with 8 bases left in between. Germline V lookup: CDR1 ENHRY, CDR2 SYGVKD.